The 8 T cell receptor delta chains in this list originate from one sample, sequenced in a study of gamma-delta chains in newborns, infants, children (dated by TCRdb to between 2018 and 2021). Sequencing was performed on an Illumina MiSeq. TCRdb reprocessed the public reads with the caller CATT; rows with the same DNA were merged afterwards. This sample lists some 3,100 delta-chain clones; 51% were detected once. Less than 15% of the sample comes from the top ten. The material sequenced was blood. These TCRs come from a child who received the measles vaccine.

Notes on this clone: This may come from a read error, since a much larger clone is one base off. Different DNA sequences within this sample yield the same CDR3. The chain links TRDV2 to TRDJ3; D not resolved. The CDR3 loop spans 16 amino acids. Germline V lookup: CDR1 GEAIGNYY, CDR2 EKD. CDR3 sequence (DNA): TGTGCCTGCGACACCGTCGACTCCTGGGACACCCGACAGATGTTTTTC. It encodes CACDTVDSWDTRQMFF.

Details on this clone: This may be a read error, as it is one base from a much larger clone. The rearrangement uses TRDV2 and TRDJ3, with 7 bases that match TRDD3. There are 18 residues in the CDR3. The germline V gene encodes CDR1 GEAIGNYY and CDR2 EKD. V lost 5 bases, J lost 0 bases, and 9 bases stayed unmatched. For the CDR3, the DNA is TGTGCCTGTGTCACAATGGGGGACCTCTCCTGGGACACCCGACAGATGTTTTTC. It translates to CACVTMGDLSWDTRQMFF.

This clone has just a few counts. One base away lies a much larger clone, so this may be a sequencing read error. This same CDR3 is encoded by further DNA sequences in the sample. This rearrangement joins TRDV1 to TRDJ1; D might be TRDD2 (6 bases). CDR1 and CDR2 (germline): TSWWSYY, QGS. This CDR3 is 19 amino acids long. The CDR3 region is CALGEPFRWRYPYTDKLIF. CDR3 sequence (DNA): TGTGCTCTTGGGGAACCCTTCCGGTGGCGTTACCCATACACTGATAAACTCATCTTT.

Relative to its sample, this clone is medium-sized (0.01 to 0.1%). The chain carries TRDV2 and TRDJ1, with 7 bases identical to TRDD3. Germline V CDR1 and CDR2: GEAIGNYY, EKD. This CDR3 region has 16 residues. Trimming cost V 2 bases and J 7 bases; bases outside gene matches: 15. The CDR3 DNA reads as TGTGCCTGTGACAGTATCCTGGGGGCTACAAGGCCTAAACTCATCTTT. This sequence encodes CACDSILGATRPKLIF.

By sample fraction, this clone is medium-sized. The chain employs TRDV1 and TRDJ1; the match to TRDD3 covers 7 bases. Germline lookup yields CDR1 TSWWSYY and CDR2 QGS. This CDR3 comprises 17 residues. Losses at the gene ends were 2 bases for V and 0 bases for J; bases not matched to a gene: 9. The CDR3: CALGEYVLGAYTDKLIF. In DNA form, the CDR3 reads TGTGCTCTTGGGGAATACGTCCTGGGGGCCTACACCGATAAACTCATCTTT.

This clone is medium-sized by share. The genes are TRDV1 and TRDJ1, with 10 bases aligning to TRDD3. The CDR3 runs to 18 residues. Unmatched junction bases numbered 10, after V lost 1 base and J lost 2 bases. The germline V gene has CDR1 TSWWSYY and CDR2 QGS. This chain's CDR3 is CALGEPPGVLGDTDKLIF. DNA for the CDR3: TGTGCTCTTGGGGAACCCCCTGGGGTACTGGGGGATACCGATAAACTCATCTTT.

On this clone: The same CDR3 is also encoded by other DNA sequences in this sample. The chain couples TRDV1 to TRDJ3; 9 bases line up with TRDD3. This CDR3 has 27 amino acids. Germline trimming cut 2 bases from V and 0 bases from J; bases unmatched to any gene: 29. Germline assignment: CDR1 TSWWSYY and CDR2 QGS. CDR3 sequence: CALGEKSLLPPRRGGYWSSWDTRQMFF. CDR3 nucleotides: TGTGCTCTTGGGGAAAAATCCCTCCTCCCACCAAGAAGGGGGGGATACTGGAGCTCCTGGGACACCCGACAGATGTTTTTC.

With regard to this clone: A far larger clone is one nucleotide away, so this likely arose from a read error. This sample includes further DNA sequences coding for the same CDR3. The rearrangement uses TRDV1 and TRDJ2; weak D call: TRDD3 (5 bases). CDR3 size: 22 residues. With 3 bases removed from V and 5 bases from J, the gap between germline ends came to 34 bases. Germline V gene sequence: CDR1 TSWWSYY, CDR2 QGS. CDR3 amino acids: CALGELVSPFPTILELTAQLFF. The CDR3 bases are TGTGCTCTTGGGGAGTTGGTCAGCCCGTTCCCGACAATACTGGAATTAACAGCACAACTCTTCTTT.